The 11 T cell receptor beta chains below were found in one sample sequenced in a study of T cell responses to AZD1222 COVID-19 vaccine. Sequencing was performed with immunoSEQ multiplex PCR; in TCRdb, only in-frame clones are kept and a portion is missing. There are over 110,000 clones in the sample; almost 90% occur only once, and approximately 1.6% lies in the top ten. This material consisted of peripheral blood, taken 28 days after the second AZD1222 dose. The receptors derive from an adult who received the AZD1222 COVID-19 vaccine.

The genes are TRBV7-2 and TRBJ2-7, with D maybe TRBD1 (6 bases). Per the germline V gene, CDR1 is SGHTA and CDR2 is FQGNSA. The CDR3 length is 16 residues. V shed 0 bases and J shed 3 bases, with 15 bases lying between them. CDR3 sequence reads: CASSLADTGFGYEQYF. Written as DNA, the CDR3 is TGTGCCAGCAGCTTAGCGGATACAGGGTTTGGCTACGAGCAGTACTTC. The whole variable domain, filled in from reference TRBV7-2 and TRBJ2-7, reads GAGVSQSPSNKVTEKGKDVELRCDPISGHTALYWYRQSLGQGLEFLIYFQGNSAPDKSGLPSDRFSAERTGGSVSTLTIQRTQQEDSAVYLCASSLADTGFGYEQYFGPGTRLTVT.

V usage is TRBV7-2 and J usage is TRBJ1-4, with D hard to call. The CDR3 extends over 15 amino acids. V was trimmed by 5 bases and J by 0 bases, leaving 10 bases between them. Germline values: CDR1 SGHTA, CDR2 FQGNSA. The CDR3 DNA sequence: TGTGCCAGCAGCCGGGCCCAGGCAACTAATGAAAAACTGTTTTTT. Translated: CASSRAQATNEKLFF.

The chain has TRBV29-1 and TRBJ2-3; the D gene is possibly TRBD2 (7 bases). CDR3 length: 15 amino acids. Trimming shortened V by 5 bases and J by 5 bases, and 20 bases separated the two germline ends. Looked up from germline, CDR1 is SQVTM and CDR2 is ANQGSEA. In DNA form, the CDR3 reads TGCAGCGTTCCACTGGGGGGGGGCCGTGGAGATACGCAGTATTTT. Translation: CSVPLGGGRGDTQYF.

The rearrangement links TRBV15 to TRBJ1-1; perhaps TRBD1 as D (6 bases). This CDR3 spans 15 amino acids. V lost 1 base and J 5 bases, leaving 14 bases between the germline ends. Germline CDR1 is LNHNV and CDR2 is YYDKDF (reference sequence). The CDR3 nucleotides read TGTGCCACCAGCAGAGCCATTCAGGGGAAGACTGAAGCTTTCTTT. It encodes CATSRAIQGKTEAFF.

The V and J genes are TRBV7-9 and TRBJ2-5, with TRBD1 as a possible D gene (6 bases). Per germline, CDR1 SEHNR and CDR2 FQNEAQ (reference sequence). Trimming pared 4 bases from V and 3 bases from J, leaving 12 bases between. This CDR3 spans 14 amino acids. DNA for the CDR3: TGTGCCAGCAGCTCTCCGGACAGCGAAGAGACCCAGTACTTC. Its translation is CASSSPDSEETQYF. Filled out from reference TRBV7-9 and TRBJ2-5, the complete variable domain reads DTGVSQNPRHKITKRGQNVTFRCDPISEHNRLYWYRQTLGQGPEFLTYFQNEAQLEKSRLLSDRFSAERPKGSFSTLEIQRTEQGDSAMYLCASSSPDSEETQYFGPGTRLLVL.

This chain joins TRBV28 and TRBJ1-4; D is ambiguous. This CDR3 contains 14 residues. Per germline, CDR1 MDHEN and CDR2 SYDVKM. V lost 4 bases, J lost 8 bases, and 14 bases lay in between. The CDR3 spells CASSSPGVIEKLFF. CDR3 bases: TGTGCCAGCAGTTCCCCCGGGGTTATCGAAAAACTGTTTTTT.

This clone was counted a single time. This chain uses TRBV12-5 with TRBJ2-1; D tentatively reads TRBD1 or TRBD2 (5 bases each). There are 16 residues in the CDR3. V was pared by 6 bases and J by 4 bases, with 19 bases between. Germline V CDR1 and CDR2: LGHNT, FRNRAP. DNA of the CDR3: TGTGCTAGTGGCACCGTAAGGGGCGGGTGGTACAATGAGCAGTTCTTC. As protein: CASGTVRGGWYNEQFF.

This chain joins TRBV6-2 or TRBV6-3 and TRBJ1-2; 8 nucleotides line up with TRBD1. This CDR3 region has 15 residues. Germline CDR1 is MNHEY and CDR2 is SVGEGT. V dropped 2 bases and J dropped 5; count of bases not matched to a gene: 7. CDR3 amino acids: CASSYSQGARYGYTF. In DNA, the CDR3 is TGTGCCAGCAGTTACAGTCAGGGGGCGCGGTATGGCTACACCTTC.

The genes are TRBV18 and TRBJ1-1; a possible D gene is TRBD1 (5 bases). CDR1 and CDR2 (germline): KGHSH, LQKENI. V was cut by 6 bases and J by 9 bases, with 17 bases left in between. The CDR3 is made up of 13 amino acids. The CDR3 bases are TGTGCCAGCTCTTCCAACCTTGGGACTCAAGCTTTCTTT. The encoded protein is CASSSNLGTQAFF.

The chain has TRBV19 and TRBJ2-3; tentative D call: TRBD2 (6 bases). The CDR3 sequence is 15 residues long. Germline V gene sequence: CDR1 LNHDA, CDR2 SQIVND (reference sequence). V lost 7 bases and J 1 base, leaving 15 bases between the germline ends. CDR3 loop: CASNVGGLRTDTQYF. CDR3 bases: TGTGCCAGTAACGTTGGGGGACTTCGCACAGATACGCAGTATTTT.

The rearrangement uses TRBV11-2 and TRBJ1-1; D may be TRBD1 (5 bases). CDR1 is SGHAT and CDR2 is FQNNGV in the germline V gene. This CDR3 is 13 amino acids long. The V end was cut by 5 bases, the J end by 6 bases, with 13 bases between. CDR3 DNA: TGTGCCAGCAGCCAAGCCAGGGTGGCTGAAGCTTTCTTT. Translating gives CASSQARVAEAFF.